Following are 5 T cell receptor beta chains from one sample sequenced in a study of shared clonotypes between healthy human individuals. The table came from immunoSEQ multiplex PCR; TCRdb's copy has only in-frame clones and leaves some out. The sample has hundreds of thousands of clones; about 74% are singletons. The sequencing input was memory CD4+ T cells sorted from blood. Described subset: CD45RA-negative fraction. These receptor sequences come from a woman younger than 45 in good health.

The chain uses TRBV10-3 and TRBJ2-1, with 9 positions matching TRBD1. The CDR3 extends over 17 amino acids. Trimming removed 5 bases from V and 1 base from J; junction bases left unmatched: 9. CDR1 and CDR2 (germline): ENHRY, SYGVKD. The CDR3 sequence: CAISSSGTGYSYNEQFF. The CDR3 nucleotides are TGTGCCATCAGTTCATCCGGGACAGGGTATTCCTACAATGAGCAGTTCTTC.

This clone was seen a single time. This chain joins TRBV28 and TRBJ1-2, with D unclear. The CDR3 consists of 10 residues. CDR1 is MDHEN, CDR2 SYDVKM, per germline. V was clipped by 5 bases and J by 6 bases, with 4 bases between them. CDR3 sequence (DNA): TGTGCCAGCAGTAAACATGGCTACACCTTC. Encoded protein: CASSKHGYTF.

On this clone: This could be a read error, since a much larger clone is one nucleotide away. This sample also contains other DNA sequences that code for the same CDR3. This chain links TRBV28 with TRBJ1-4; 7 bases fit TRBD1. V gave up 6 bases and J gave up 3 bases; unmatched junction bases: 4. CDR3 length: 14 residues. Germline CDR1 and CDR2: MDHEN and SYDVKM. CDR3 residues: CASRTGTANEKLFF. The CDR3 coding sequence is TGTGCCAGCAGGACCGGGACAGCTAATGAAAAACTGTTTTTT.

The chain is built from TRBV14 and TRBJ1-2; D unclear. There are 13 residues in the CDR3. Germline V CDR1 and CDR2: SGHDN, FVKESK. Trimming cost V 1 base and J 8 bases, with 11 bases left between them. The CDR3: CASSQAGLIGYTF. DNA for the CDR3: TGTGCCAGCAGCCAAGCTGGCTTGATAGGCTACACCTTC.

The rearrangement joins TRBV5-1 to TRBJ2-2, with D possibly TRBD2 on 5 matching bases. The CDR3 has 16 amino acids. CDR1 and CDR2 (germline): SGHRS, YFSETQ. Trimming left V 0 bases short and J 5 bases short, with 14 bases between. The CDR3 DNA reads as TGCGCCAGCAGCTTGGCCGAACTAGACGGGACCGGGGAGCTGTTTTTT. Amino acid sequence: CASSLAELDGTGELFF.